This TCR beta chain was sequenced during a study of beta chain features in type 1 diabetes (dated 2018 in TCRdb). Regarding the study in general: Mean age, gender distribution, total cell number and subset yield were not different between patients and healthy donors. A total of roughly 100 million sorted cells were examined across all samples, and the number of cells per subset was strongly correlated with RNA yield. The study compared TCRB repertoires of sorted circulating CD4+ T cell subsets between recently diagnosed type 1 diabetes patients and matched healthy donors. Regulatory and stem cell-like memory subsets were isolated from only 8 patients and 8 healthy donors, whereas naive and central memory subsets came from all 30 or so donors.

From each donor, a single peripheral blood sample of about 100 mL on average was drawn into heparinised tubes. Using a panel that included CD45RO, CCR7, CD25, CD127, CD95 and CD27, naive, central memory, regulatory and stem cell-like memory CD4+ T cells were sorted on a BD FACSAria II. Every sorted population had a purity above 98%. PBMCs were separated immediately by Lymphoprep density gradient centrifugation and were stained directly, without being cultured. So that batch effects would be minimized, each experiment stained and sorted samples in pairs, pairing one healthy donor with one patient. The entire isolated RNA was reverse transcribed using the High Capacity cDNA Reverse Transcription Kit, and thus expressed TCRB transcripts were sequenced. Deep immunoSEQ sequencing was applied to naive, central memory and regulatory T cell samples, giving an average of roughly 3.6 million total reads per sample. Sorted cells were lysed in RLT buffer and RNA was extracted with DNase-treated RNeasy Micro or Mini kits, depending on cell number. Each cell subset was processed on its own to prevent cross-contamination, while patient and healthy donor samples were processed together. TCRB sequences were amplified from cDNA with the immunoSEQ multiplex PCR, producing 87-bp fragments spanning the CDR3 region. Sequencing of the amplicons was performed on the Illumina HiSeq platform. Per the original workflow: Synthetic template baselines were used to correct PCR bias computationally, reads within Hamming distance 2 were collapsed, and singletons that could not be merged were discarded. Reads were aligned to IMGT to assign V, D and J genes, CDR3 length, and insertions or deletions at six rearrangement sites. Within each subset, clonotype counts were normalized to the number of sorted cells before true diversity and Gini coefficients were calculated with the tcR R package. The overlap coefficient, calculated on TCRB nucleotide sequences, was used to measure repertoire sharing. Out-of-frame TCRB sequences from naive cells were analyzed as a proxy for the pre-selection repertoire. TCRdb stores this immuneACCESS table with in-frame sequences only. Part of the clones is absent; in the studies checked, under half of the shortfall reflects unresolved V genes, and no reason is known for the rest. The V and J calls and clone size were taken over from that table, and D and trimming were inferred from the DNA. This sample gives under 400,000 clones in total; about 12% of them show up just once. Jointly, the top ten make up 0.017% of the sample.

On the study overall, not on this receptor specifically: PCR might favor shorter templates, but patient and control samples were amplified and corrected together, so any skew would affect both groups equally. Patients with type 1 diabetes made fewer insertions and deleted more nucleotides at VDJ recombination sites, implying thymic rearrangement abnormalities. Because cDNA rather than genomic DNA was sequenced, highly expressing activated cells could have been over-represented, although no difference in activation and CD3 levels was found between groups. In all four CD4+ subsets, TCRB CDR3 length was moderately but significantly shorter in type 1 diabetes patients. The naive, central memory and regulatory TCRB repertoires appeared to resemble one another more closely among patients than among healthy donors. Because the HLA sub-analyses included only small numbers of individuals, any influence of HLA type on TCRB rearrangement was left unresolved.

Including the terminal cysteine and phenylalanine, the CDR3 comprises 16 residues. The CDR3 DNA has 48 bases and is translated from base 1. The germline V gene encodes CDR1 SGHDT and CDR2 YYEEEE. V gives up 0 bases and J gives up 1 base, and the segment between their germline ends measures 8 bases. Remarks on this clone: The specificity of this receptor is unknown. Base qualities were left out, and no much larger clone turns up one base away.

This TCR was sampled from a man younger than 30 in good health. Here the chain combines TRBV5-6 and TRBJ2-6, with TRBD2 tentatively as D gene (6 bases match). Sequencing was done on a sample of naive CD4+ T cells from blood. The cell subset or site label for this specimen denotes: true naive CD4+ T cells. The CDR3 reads CASSLGGGSGANVLTF. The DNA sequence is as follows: TGTGCCAGCAGCTTGGGGGGAGGATCTGGGGCCAACGTCCTGACTTTC.